This T cell receptor (beta chain) was obtained from a study of blood T cell repertoires in COVID-19. Study context: From the United States, Italy and Spain came samples of acute and convalescent COVID-19. T cells, B-cell-depleted T cells, or PBMCs supplied cDNA or gDNA.

Per the study methods: Amplified reference gene primers provided the basis for estimating nucleated cell counts. Clones were sequenced by immunoSEQ multiplex PCR, and TCRdb holds only the in-frame ones, with some missing. The V and J calls and clone size were taken over from that table, and D and trimming were inferred from the DNA. The sample carries about 130,000 clones, just under 85% recorded once. The germline gives CDR1 ENHRY, CDR2 SYGVKD. CDR3 length: 15 residues. The V segment lost 11 bases and the J segment 1 base; nucleotides outside the gene matches: 12. The TCR was taken from a woman between 50 and 59 years old with acute or convalescent COVID-19. The genes are TRBV10-3 and TRBJ2-7; 9 bases align to TRBD1. The sample consisted of peripheral blood. In nucleotides, the CDR3 is TGTGCCTCAAACACCGGGACAGGGATATCCTACGAGCAGTACTTC. This gives the protein CASNTGTGISYEQYF.